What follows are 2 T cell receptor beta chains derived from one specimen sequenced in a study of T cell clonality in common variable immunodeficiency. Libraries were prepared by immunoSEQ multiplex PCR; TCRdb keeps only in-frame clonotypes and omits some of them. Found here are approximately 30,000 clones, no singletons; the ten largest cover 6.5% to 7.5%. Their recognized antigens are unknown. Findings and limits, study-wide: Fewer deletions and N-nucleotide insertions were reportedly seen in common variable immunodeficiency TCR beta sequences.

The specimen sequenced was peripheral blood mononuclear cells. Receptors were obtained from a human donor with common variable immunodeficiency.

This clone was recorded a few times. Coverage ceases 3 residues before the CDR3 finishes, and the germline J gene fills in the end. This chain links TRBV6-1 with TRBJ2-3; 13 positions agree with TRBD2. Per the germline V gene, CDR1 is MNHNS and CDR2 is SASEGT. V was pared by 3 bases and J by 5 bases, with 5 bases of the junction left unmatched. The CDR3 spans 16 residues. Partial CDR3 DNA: TGTGCCAGCAGTGATGTACTAGCGGGAGGGCGAGATACG. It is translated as CASSDVLAGGRDT. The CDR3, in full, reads CASSDVLAGGRDTQYF.

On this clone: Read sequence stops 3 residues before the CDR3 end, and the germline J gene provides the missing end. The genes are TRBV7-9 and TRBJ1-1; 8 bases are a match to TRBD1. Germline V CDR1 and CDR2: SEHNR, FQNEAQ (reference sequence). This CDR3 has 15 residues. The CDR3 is CASSFPSAGGEEAFF. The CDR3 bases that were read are TGTGCCAGCAGCTTCCCCTCGGCAGGGGGCGAAGAA.